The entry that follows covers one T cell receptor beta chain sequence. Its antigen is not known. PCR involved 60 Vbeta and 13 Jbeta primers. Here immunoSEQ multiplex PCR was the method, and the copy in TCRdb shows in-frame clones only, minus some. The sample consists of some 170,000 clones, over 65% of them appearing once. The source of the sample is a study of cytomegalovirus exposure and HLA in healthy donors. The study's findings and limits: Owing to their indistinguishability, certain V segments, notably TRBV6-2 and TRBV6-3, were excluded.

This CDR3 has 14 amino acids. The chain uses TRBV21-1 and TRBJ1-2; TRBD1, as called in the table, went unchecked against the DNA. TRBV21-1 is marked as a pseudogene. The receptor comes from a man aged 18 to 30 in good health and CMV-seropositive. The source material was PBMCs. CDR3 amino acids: CASSNRGPRDGYTF. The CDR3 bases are TGTGCCAGCAGCAACCGAGGCCCCAGGGATGGCTACACCTTC.